The 30 T cell receptor beta chains in this list originate from one sample, sequenced in a study of blood T cell repertoires in COVID-19. Generated by immunoSEQ multiplex PCR, the TCRdb table keeps only in-frame clones and is missing some. The data show tens of thousands of clones, roughly 88% seen once. The sample taken for sequencing was peripheral blood. The origin of the receptors is a human donor in a cohort sampled during active COVID-19.

This clone was observed a handful of times. The gene calls are TRBV5-1 and TRBJ2-2; 8 bases are a match to TRBD1. V was clipped by 0 bases and J by 6 bases; unmatched bases: 4. There are 15 residues in the CDR3. The V gene's germline CDR1 is SGHRS and CDR2 YFSETQ. The CDR3, as DNA: TGCGCCAGCAGCTTGGTACAGGGGGAATCCGGGGAGCTGTTTTTT. It codes for CASSLVQGESGELFF.

The J gene is TRBJ2-3, the V gene TRBV24-1; D perhaps matches TRBD1 (6 bases). Deletions cut 4 bases from V and 6 bases from J, with 13 bases between. This CDR3 region has 14 residues. The germline V gene has CDR1 KGHDR and CDR2 SFDVKD. CDR3 nucleotide sequence: TGTGCCACCAGTGACCGGCAGGGGTTGGATACGCAGTATTTT. This encodes CATSDRQGLDTQYF.

The J gene is TRBJ2-1, the V gene TRBV11-3; maybe TRBD1 (5 bases). Germline V gene lookup returns CDR1 SGHNT and CDR2 YENEEA. The CDR3 is 15 residues long. Trimming removed 5 bases at V and 7 bases at J, with 18 bases between. CDR3 nucleotides: TGTGCCAGCAGCCCGTCTGGGGCGGAGAGGAATGAGCAGTTCTTC. Its translation is CASSPSGAERNEQFF.

The chain has TRBV6-1 and TRBJ1-6; the D is unclear. From germline, CDR1 is MNHNS and CDR2 SASEGT. The V and J ends lost 4 bases and 0 bases respectively, with 13 bases between them. This CDR3 has 17 residues. As DNA, the CDR3 is TGTGCCAGCAGTGGCGGGCTTTCGAGCTCCTATAATTCACCCCTCCACTTT. Translated, it gives CASSGGLSSSYNSPLHF.

This clone was found a few times. The chain carries TRBV6-2 or TRBV6-3 and TRBJ2-2; 9 bases line up with TRBD2. J lost 2 bases, V lost 5 bases, and 6 bases had no gene match. CDR1 is MNHEY and CDR2 is SVGEGT in the germline V gene. This CDR3 is 16 amino acids long. In DNA, the CDR3 is TGTGCCAGCAGTCCGCGACTAGCGGTAAACACCGGGGAGCTGTTTTTT. Translating gives CASSPRLAVNTGELFF.

Details on this clone: Compared with germline, one end of the junction differs, possibly owing to a read error. The chain couples TRBV20-1 to TRBJ1-2; D gene uncertain. CDR1 and CDR2 (germline): DFQATT, SNEGSKA (reference sequence). This CDR3 comprises 11 residues. CDR3 nucleotide sequence: TGCAGTGCGAGAGAAAGCGGTGGCTACACCTTC. Residues: CSARESGGYTF.

The table lists this clone with a few counts. The chain carries TRBV5-1 and TRBJ2-3; TRBD2 is a possible D gene (6 bases). Trimming pared 4 bases from V and 0 bases from J, leaving 9 bases between. CDR1 and CDR2 (germline): SGHRS, YFSETQ. CDR3 size: 14 residues. This CDR3 is CASSTAGSTDTQYF. CDR3 in DNA: TGCGCCAGCAGCACCGCGGGGAGCACAGATACGCAGTATTTT. Based on the CDR3 plus reference TRBV5-1 and TRBJ2-3, the full variable domain is KAGVTQTPRYLIKTRGQQVTLSCSPISGHRSVSWYQQTPGQGLQFLFEYFSETQRNKGNFPGRFSGRQFSNSRSEMNVSTLELGDSALYLCASSTAGSTDTQYFGPGTRLTVL.

The chain carries TRBV5-1 and TRBJ2-3, with D perhaps matching TRBD2 (5 bases). V was shortened by 4 bases and J by 2 bases, with 11 bases between the two germline ends. The germline V gene encodes CDR1 SGHRS and CDR2 YFSETQ. The CDR3 is 14 residues long. In DNA, the CDR3 is TGCGCCAGCAGCGTTGACTATTCCACAGATACGCAGTATTTT. Its protein product is CASSVDYSTDTQYF.

CDR3 in DNA: TGCGCCAGCAGCCAGAATAGCGGGAGCTCCTACGAGCAGTACTTC. It yields the protein CASSQNSGSSYEQYF. This rearrangement joins TRBV4-1 to TRBJ2-7, with 9 bases matching TRBD2. The CDR3 length is 15 residues. V shed 3 bases and J 0 bases; nucleotides not matched to a gene: 3. From germline, CDR1 is MGHRA and CDR2 YSYEKL.

This chain links TRBV7-8 with TRBJ2-2; 9 bases line up with TRBD1. J gave up 6 bases and V 6 bases, and 8 bases lay outside the gene matches. This CDR3 contains 15 residues. Germline CDR1 is SGHVS and CDR2 is FQNEAQ. DNA of the CDR3: TGTGCCAGCAGACCCGGACAGGGGAGGGCCGGGGAGCTGTTTTTT. Translation: CASRPGQGRAGELFF.

V gene TRBV13 combines with J gene TRBJ1-1, with 9 bases aligning to TRBD1. Germline assignment: CDR1 PRHDT and CDR2 FYEKMQ (reference sequence). The CDR3 is made up of 16 amino acids. The V segment lost 5 bases and the J segment 5 bases; nucleotides outside the gene matches: 12. CDR3 nucleotides: TGTGCCAGCAGCCCCCGAGAGGGACAGGGATGGACTGAAGCTTTCTTT. The encoded protein is CASSPREGQGWTEAFF.

This chain links TRBV19 with TRBJ1-1; D is unresolved. Germline lookup yields CDR1 LNHDA and CDR2 SQIVND (reference sequence). Trimming left V 0 bases short and J 0 bases short, with 5 bases between. The CDR3 consists of 14 residues. For the CDR3, the DNA is TGTGCCAGTAGTATAGATCTTATGAACACTGAAGCTTTCTTT. This translates into CASSIDLMNTEAFF.

Remarks on this clone: The DNA is left out, because the CDR3 cannot be placed on it with certainty; the CDR3 is given as TCRdb lists it. The CDR3 protein is CAWSVGSGILYF. The chain couples TRBV30 to TRBJ2-7; the table's D call, TRBD2, was not checked against the DNA. Germline-derived CDR1 and CDR2 are GTSNPN and SVGIG (reference sequence). The CDR3 is 12 amino acids long, termini counted.

Only one count was recorded for this clone. This chain joins TRBV7-2 and TRBJ1-1; no clear D. Trimming pared 8 bases from V and 3 bases from J, leaving 16 bases between. Germline V gene data show CDR1 as SGHTA and CDR2 as FQGNSA. The CDR3 has 14 residues. CDR3 residues: CASVLIGRDTEAFF. The CDR3 DNA is TGTGCCAGCGTACTAATTGGGAGGGACACTGAAGCTTTCTTT.

The rearrangement uses TRBV3-1 (or the pseudogene TRBV3-2) and TRBJ2-7, with 9 bases that match TRBD2. The V gene's germline CDR1 is LGHDT and CDR2 YNNKEL (reference sequence). Trimming at V came to 0 bases and at J to 0 bases, leaving 9 bases not matched to a gene. The CDR3 is 18 amino acids. The CDR3 here is CASSQDTSSGAFSYEQYF. The CDR3 bases are TGTGCCAGCAGCCAAGATACGTCTAGCGGGGCTTTCTCCTACGAGCAGTACTTC.

The V gene is TRBV24-1, the J gene TRBJ2-6; the D is unclear. This CDR3 has 16 amino acids. Germline values: CDR1 KGHDR, CDR2 SFDVKD. V lost 5 bases, J lost 0 bases, and 10 bases lay in between. The CDR3 bases are TGTGCCACCAGTGTGGGCCGCCGCTCTGGGGCCAACGTCCTGACTTTC. It translates to CATSVGRRSGANVLTF.

The gene calls are TRBV6-5 and TRBJ1-2; 9 bases are shared with TRBD1. Per germline, CDR1 MNHEY and CDR2 SVGAGI. The CDR3 totals 13 residues. V dropped 4 bases and J dropped 8; count of bases not matched to a gene: 5. The CDR3 coding sequence is TGTGCCAGCAGTTGGGGACAGGGAAGGGGCTACACCTTC. Its translation: CASSWGQGRGYTF.

The V and J genes are TRBV29-1 and TRBJ1-2, with a tentative D call TRBD1 (6 bases). CDR1 and CDR2 from the germline V gene are SQVTM and ANQGSEA. V lost 4 bases and J lost 3, with 12 bases in between. The CDR3 length is 13 residues. In DNA, the CDR3 is TGCAGCGTTGCTACGGGACAAGACTATGGCTACACCTTC. This translates into CSVATGQDYGYTF.

The chain joins TRBV15 to TRBJ1-1, with D possibly TRBD1 on 6 matching bases. In germline, CDR1 is LNHNV, CDR2 YYDKDF (reference sequence). This CDR3 is built from 15 residues. V was cut by 2 bases and J by 0 bases, with 10 bases left in between. CDR3 bases: TGTGCCACCAGCAGAACTAACAGGGTGAACACTGAAGCTTTCTTT. Translated, it gives CATSRTNRVNTEAFF.

This chain connects TRBV19 to TRBJ2-1; 8 positions agree with TRBD2. The CDR3 sequence is 15 residues long. Germline V lookup: CDR1 LNHDA, CDR2 SQIVND (reference sequence). V trimming: 3 bases; J trimming: 6 bases; junction bases outside the gene matches: 7. The CDR3 here is CASSIRASGFNEQFF. CDR3 DNA: TGTGCCAGTAGTATTCGGGCTAGCGGGTTCAATGAGCAGTTCTTC.

V is TRBV7-8 and J is TRBJ1-1, with D perhaps TRBD1 (6 bases). Deletions cut 2 bases from V and 0 bases from J, with 28 bases between. This CDR3 spans 21 amino acids. Looked up from germline, CDR1 is SGHVS and CDR2 is FQNEAQ. The CDR3 nucleotides read TGTGCCAGCAGCTTAATGACCGGGCTAAACAGGGTAGTGGAAATGAACACTGAAGCTTTCTTT. Residues: CASSLMTGLNRVVEMNTEAFF.

This clone was seen only a few times. The V gene is TRBV19, the J gene TRBJ2-1; 13 bases line up with TRBD2. Looked up from germline, CDR1 is LNHDA and CDR2 is SQIVND (reference sequence). The CDR3 totals 14 residues. The ends lost 7 bases at V and 8 bases at J; junction bases unmatched: 5. The CDR3 sequence is CASMTSGRNDEQFF. CDR3 nucleotide sequence: TGTGCCAGTATGACTAGCGGGAGGAACGATGAGCAGTTCTTC.

V and J are TRBV3-1 (or the pseudogene TRBV3-2) and TRBJ2-5; 8 bases align to TRBD2. J lost 5 bases, V lost 0 bases, and 11 bases had no gene match. The CDR3 extends over 17 amino acids. Germline CDR1 and CDR2: LGHDT and YNNKEL (reference sequence). Here the CDR3 DNA reads TGTGCCAGCAGCCAAGATCTTGCGGGGGGCCAGGGGGAGACCCAGTACTTC. This encodes CASSQDLAGGQGETQYF.

The chain combines TRBV19 with TRBJ2-6, with 7 bases matching TRBD1. V shed 4 bases and J 0 bases; nucleotides not matched to a gene: 9. In germline, CDR1 is LNHDA, CDR2 SQIVND (reference sequence). The CDR3 is 18 residues long. The CDR3 spells CASSTWDSSDSGANVLTF. In nucleotides, the CDR3 is TGTGCCAGTAGTACATGGGACAGTTCCGACTCTGGGGCCAACGTCCTGACTTTC.

CDR3 nucleotides: TGTGCCAGCAGCCAAGACCCGACTGCCACAGATACGCAGTATTTT. It translates to CASSQDPTATDTQYF. This chain connects TRBV4-2 to TRBJ2-3; no clear D gene. Trimming took 0 bases from V and 2 from J, leaving 9 bases between them. Germline CDR1 and CDR2: LGHNA and YNFKEQ. The CDR3 totals 15 residues.

J is TRBJ1-4 and V is TRBV5-5; no definite D call. The CDR3 has 14 residues. V was trimmed by 4 bases and J by 8 bases, leaving 15 bases between them. The germline V gene encodes CDR1 SGHKS and CDR2 YYEKEE (reference sequence). The CDR3 loop reads CASSVVELGEKLFF. For the CDR3, the DNA is TGTGCCAGCAGCGTCGTCGAACTCGGGGAAAAACTGTTTTTT.

This clone has more than one count but fewer than ten. The chain links TRBV27 to TRBJ2-1; TRBD2 agrees at 8 bases. Per the germline V gene, CDR1 is MNHEY and CDR2 is SMNVEV (reference sequence). The CDR3 totals 15 residues. V shed 5 bases, J shed 6 bases, and the junction held 9 bases outside the gene matches. The CDR3 DNA follows: TGTGCCAGCAGTCGGGGGGGCCTTAGGACCAATGAGCAGTTCTTC. It encodes CASSRGGLRTNEQFF.

Remarks on this clone: A junction boundary mismatches the germline segment, possibly from a read error. The rearrangement joins TRBV20-1 to TRBJ2-3; D not certain. The germline V gene has CDR1 DFQATT and CDR2 SNEGSKA (reference sequence). This CDR3 is 11 amino acids long. The CDR3 DNA is TGCAGGGCTAGGAGATCAGATACGCAGTATTTT. Amino acid sequence: CRARRSDTQYF.

The V call is TRBV4-1, the J call TRBJ2-3; the match to TRBD2 covers 8 bases. In germline, CDR1 is MGHRA, CDR2 YSYEKL. The CDR3 has 17 residues. V lost 4 bases and J lost 3; bases outside the gene matches: 12. CDR3 DNA sequence: TGCGCCAGCAGCCGTATCGATAGCGGGGTGGGAACAGATACGCAGTATTTT. Translating it yields CASSRIDSGVGTDTQYF.

V and J are TRBV29-1 and TRBJ1-3; 7 nucleotides align to TRBD1. Germline loops: CDR1 SQVTM, CDR2 ANQGSEA. This CDR3 comprises 13 residues. V lost 7 bases to trimming and J lost 1 base; unmatched junction nucleotides: 4. The CDR3 coding sequence is TGCAGCGCCGAGGGGGCATCTGGAAACACCATATATTTT. Encoded protein: CSAEGASGNTIYF.